The sequence of this T cell receptor beta chain was determined in a study of blood T cell repertoires in COVID-19. Study overall: From the United States, Italy and Spain came samples of acute and convalescent COVID-19.

Comment on this clone: The identical CDR3 is also encoded by other nucleotide sequences in the sample.

Participants had their cohort set by participant-reported clinical history. In the source study's methods: How many nucleated cells were present was estimated from reference gene primer amplification. The data were produced by immunoSEQ multiplex PCR, yet TCRdb's version contains in-frame clones alone and is incomplete. The V and J calls and clone size come from that table; D and trimming were worked out from the DNA. The table lists roughly 360,000 clones, 85% to 90% of them singletons. Sequences were obtained from PBMCs or T cells enriched from blood (not recorded which). This sequence originates from a woman in her thirties with acute COVID-19.

The CDR3 reads CASSTGSSGNTIYF. The CDR3 DNA sequence: TGTGCCAGCAGTACCGGTTCCTCTGGAAACACCATATATTTT. The chain has TRBV6-5 and TRBJ1-3; D gene uncertain. Germline V gene data show CDR1 as MNHEY and CDR2 as SVGAGI. The CDR3 runs 14 residues. V was pared by 5 bases and J by 0 bases, with 8 bases between.